This TCR beta chain was captured by sequencing in a study of OX40 agonist ivuxolimab in advanced cancers. Across the whole study: Patients were treated with intravenous ivuxolimab, dosed at 0.01 to 10 mg/kg and infused every 2 weeks.

Sequenced by immunoSEQ multiplex PCR; TCRdb stores in-frame clones only, minus some. The sample yields about 81,000 clones, 93% seen once. V lost 0 bases to trimming and J lost 5 bases; unmatched junction nucleotides: 8. Germline-derived CDR1 and CDR2 are MGHRA and YSYEKL. The CDR3 contains 18 residues. The TCR was taken from an adult with an advanced solid tumor such as melanoma, head and neck, liver or kidney cancer. Sequencing was performed on CD4+ or CD8+ T cells sorted from blood, taken in a trial of the OX40 agonist ivuxolimab. This rearrangement joins TRBV4-1 to TRBJ2-1; 12 positions match TRBD2. Here the CDR3 DNA reads TGCGCCAGCAGCCAAGACCCACGCGGGACTAGCGGGCACAATGAGCAGTTCTTC. It translates to CASSQDPRGTSGHNEQFF.